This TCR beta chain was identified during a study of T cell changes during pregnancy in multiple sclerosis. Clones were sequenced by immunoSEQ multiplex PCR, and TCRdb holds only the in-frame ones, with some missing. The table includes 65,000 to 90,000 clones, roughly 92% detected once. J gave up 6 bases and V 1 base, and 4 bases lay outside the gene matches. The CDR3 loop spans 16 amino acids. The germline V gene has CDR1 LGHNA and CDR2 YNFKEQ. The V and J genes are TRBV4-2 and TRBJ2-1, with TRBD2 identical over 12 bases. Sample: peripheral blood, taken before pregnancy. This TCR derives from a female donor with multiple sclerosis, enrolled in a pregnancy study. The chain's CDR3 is CASSQGTSGKSNEQFF. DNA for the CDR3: TGTGCCAGCAGCCAAGGGACTAGCGGGAAATCCAATGAGCAGTTCTTC.